Shown below are 2 T cell receptor beta chains from a single sample sequenced in a study of T-cell memory formation after mild COVID-19. TCRdb redid the calling of the 5' RACE reads with MiXCR, one entry per CDR3 protein. The sample has roughly 220,000 distinct CDR3 sequences, 9.5% seen once. Sequences were obtained from PBMCs or a T cell subset sorted from them (not recorded which). These receptors were collected from a man younger than 35 who had mild COVID-19 (a few samples of this study predate the infection). Cell type and time point are not known.

This clonotype was seen at least ten times. The chain is built from TRBV5-1 and TRBJ1-6; D is undetermined. This CDR3 has 13 residues. The V gene lost 4 bases and the J gene lost 10 bases, with 12 bases spanning the gap. Germline loops: CDR1 SGHRS, CDR2 YFSETQ. The CDR3 spells CASSPRVGSPLHF. DNA of the CDR3: TGCGCCAGCAGCCCTCGTGTGGGGTCACCCCTCCACTTT.

This clonotype was picked up a small number of times. This chain uses TRBV10-2 with TRBJ2-7; tentatively, D is TRBD2 (5 bases). In germline, CDR1 is WSHSY, CDR2 SAAADI. Trimming stripped 4 bases from V and 1 base from J, with 11 bases between. The CDR3 runs to 14 residues. CDR3: CASSARRESYEQYF. As DNA, the CDR3 is TGCGCCAGCAGTGCTCGTCGGGAATCCTACGAGCAGTACTTC.